These 8 T cell receptor beta chains were all obtained from the same sample, sequenced in a study of blood T cell repertoires in COVID-19 (dated by TCRdb to the early 2020s). The library was prepared using the immunoSEQ multiplex PCR assay. What TCRdb holds here is the immuneACCESS table cut down to in-frame rearrangements. Part of the clones is not present; checked against another copy, under half of the missing clones reflect an unresolved V gene, and the others are unexplained. This sample is represented by about 250,000 clones; 65% to 85% of them were singletons. The ten largest clones take up around 14% of the sample. Sequencing was done on a sample of peripheral blood. The receptors stem from a person between 65 and 79 years old with COVID-19, enrolled during active disease.

Only one count was recorded for this clone. This chain connects TRBV3-1 (or the pseudogene TRBV3-2) to TRBJ1-6, with D possibly being TRBD1 (6 bases). Germline V lookup: CDR1 LGHDT, CDR2 YNNKEL (reference sequence). Deletions cut 7 bases from V and 9 bases from J, with 13 bases between. The CDR3 is 13 amino acids. CDR3 in amino acids: CASTRLQGSPLHF. The DNA of the CDR3 is TGTGCCAGCACGCGCTTACAGGGTTCACCCCTCCACTTT.

The chain employs TRBV19 and TRBJ2-2, with 9 bases fitting TRBD1. The CDR3 totals 16 residues. The V gene's germline CDR1 is LNHDA and CDR2 SQIVND (reference sequence). V shed 4 bases, J shed 4 bases, and the junction held 7 bases outside the gene matches. CDR3 loop: CASSKQGARGTGELFF. The CDR3 bases are TGTGCCAGTAGTAAACAGGGGGCGCGCGGCACCGGGGAGCTGTTTTTT. Full variable domain (remainder filled in from reference TRBV19 and TRBJ2-2): DGGITQSPKYLFRKEGQNVTLSCEQNLNHDAMYWYRQDPGQGLRLIYYSQIVNDFQKGDIAEGYSVSREKKESFPLTVTSAQKNPTAFYLCASSKQGARGTGELFFGEGSRLTVL.

The chain carries TRBV5-1 and TRBJ2-5, with no clear D. Looked up from germline, CDR1 is SGHRS and CDR2 is YFSETQ. V was pared by 4 bases and J by 7 bases, with 17 bases between. The CDR3 spans 14 residues. CDR3 sequence (DNA): TGCGCCAGCAGCCCTCCGGGTCCCAGTGGGACCCAGTACTTC. This translates into CASSPPGPSGTQYF. The full variable domain, its missing parts supplied by reference TRBV5-1 and TRBJ2-5, is KAGVTQTPRYLIKTRGQQVTLSCSPISGHRSVSWYQQTPGQGLQFLFEYFSETQRNKGNFPGRFSGRQFSNSRSEMNVSTLELGDSALYLCASSPPGPSGTQYFGPGTRLLVL.

The chain couples TRBV11-2 to TRBJ1-2, with D unclear. Trimming took off 0 bases at V and 5 bases at J, with 4 bases between the two ends. This CDR3 comprises 12 residues. Germline CDR1 SGHAT, CDR2 FQNNGV. The CDR3 is CASSLDRYGYTF. The DNA of the CDR3 is TGTGCCAGCAGCTTAGATCGTTATGGCTACACCTTC. Looking up the rest from reference TRBV11-2 and TRBJ1-2 gives the full variable domain: EAGVAQSPRYKIIEKRQSVAFWCNPISGHATLYWYQQILGQGPKLLIQFQNNGVVDDSQLPKDRFSAERLKGVDSTLKIQPAKLEDSAVYLCASSLDRYGYTFGSGTRLTVV.

This rearrangement joins TRBV18 to TRBJ2-3; TRBD2 matches at 8 bases. The ends lost 5 bases at V and 1 base at J; junction bases unmatched: 2. Germline V gene sequence: CDR1 KGHSH, CDR2 LQKENI. The CDR3 runs to 14 residues. CDR3 region: CASSFSGGTDTQYF. CDR3 sequence (DNA): TGTGCCAGCTCATTTAGCGGGGGCACAGATACGCAGTATTTT.

This clone appeared a single time. The rearrangement joins TRBV21-1 to TRBJ1-4; TRBD1 reflects the table's D call only, with no check against the DNA. TRBV21-1 is a documented pseudogene. This CDR3 has 18 residues. The CDR3 here is CASSLGGDRGRQKEKLFF. CDR3 nucleotide sequence: TGTGCCAGCAGCCTGGGGGGGGACAGGGGGCGGCAAAAGGAAAAACTGTTTTTT.

V is TRBV7-2 and J is TRBJ1-6; D is possibly TRBD1 (6 bases). V lost 1 base, J lost 9 bases, and 10 bases lay in between. Germline lookup yields CDR1 SGHTA and CDR2 FQGNSA. CDR3 length: 14 residues. CDR3 DNA sequence: TGTGCCAGCAGCTTAGTAGGACAGTCTTCACCCCTCCACTTT. It yields the protein CASSLVGQSSPLHF.

The V call is TRBV6-2 or TRBV6-3, the J call TRBJ2-7; the match to TRBD2 covers 16 bases. V was pared by 5 bases and J by 2 bases, with 6 bases of the junction left unmatched. Germline lookup yields CDR1 MNHEY and CDR2 SVGEGT. The CDR3 has 17 residues. Here the CDR3 reads CASSHPGLAGGTYEQYF. As DNA, the CDR3 is TGTGCCAGCAGTCACCCGGGACTAGCGGGGGGGACCTACGAGCAGTACTTC.